The subject of this entry is one TCR beta chain. Trimming left V 0 bases short and J 2 bases short, with 21 bases between. The CDR3 runs to 18 residues. Germline V CDR1 and CDR2: SGHRS, YFSETQ. This entry comes from a study of blood T cell repertoires in COVID-19. As for the study in general: Nucleic acid was either cDNA or gDNA, and it came from T cells, B-cell-depleted T cells, or PBMCs.

Source study methods: Nucleated cell number was recorded as an estimate derived from reference gene primer amplification. Profiled with immunoSEQ multiplex PCR; TCRdb holds only in-frame clones, not every one. D and trimming come from the DNA, and the V and J calls and clone size come from that table. The table records about 100,000 clones, 70% to 90% of them present only once. The genes are TRBV5-1 and TRBJ2-7, with a possible D match to TRBD1 (6 bases). The TCR was taken from a human donor in a cohort sampled during active COVID-19. Sequencing was carried out using peripheral blood. CDR3 DNA: TGCGCCAGCAGCTTGGGTCCCCGGGACAACAGCTTCGCCTACGAGCAGTACTTC. It codes for CASSLGPRDNSFAYEQYF.